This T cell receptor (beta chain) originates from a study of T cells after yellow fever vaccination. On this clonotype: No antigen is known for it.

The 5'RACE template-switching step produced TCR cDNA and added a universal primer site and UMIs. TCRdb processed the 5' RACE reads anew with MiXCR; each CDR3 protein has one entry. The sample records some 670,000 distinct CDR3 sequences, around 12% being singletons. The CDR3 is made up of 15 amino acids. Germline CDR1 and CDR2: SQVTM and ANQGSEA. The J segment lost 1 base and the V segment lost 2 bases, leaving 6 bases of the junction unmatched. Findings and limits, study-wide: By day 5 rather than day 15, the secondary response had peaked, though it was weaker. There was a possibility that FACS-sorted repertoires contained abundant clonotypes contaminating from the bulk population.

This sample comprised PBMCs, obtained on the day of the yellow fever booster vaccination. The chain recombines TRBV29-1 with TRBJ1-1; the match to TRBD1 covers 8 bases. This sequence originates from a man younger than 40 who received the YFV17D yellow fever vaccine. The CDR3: CSVERTGRWNTEAFF. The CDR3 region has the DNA TGCAGCGTTGAACGGACAGGGCGGTGGAACACTGAAGCTTTCTTT.